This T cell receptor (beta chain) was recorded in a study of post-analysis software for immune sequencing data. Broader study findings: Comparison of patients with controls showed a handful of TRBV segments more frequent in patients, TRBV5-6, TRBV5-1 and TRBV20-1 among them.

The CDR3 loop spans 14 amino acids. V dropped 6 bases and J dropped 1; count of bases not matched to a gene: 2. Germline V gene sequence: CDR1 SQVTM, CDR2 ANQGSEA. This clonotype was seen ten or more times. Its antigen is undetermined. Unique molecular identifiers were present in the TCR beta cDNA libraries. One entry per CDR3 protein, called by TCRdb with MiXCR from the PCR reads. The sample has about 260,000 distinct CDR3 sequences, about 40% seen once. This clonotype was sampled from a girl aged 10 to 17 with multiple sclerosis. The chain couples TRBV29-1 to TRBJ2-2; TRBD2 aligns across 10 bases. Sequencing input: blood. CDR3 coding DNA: TGCAGCGTGAAGCGGGGGGGGAACACCGGGGAGCTGTTTTTT. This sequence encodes CSVKRGGNTGELFF.